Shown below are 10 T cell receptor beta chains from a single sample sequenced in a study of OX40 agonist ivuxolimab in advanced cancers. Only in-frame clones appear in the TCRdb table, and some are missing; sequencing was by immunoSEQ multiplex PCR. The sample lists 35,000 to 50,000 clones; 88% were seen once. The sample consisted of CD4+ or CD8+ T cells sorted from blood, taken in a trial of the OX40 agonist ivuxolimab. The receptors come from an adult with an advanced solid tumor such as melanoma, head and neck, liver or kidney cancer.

The CDR3: CASKPREYAYEQYF. In DNA, the CDR3 is TGTGCCAGCAAACCCCGGGAGTATGCCTACGAGCAGTACTTC. V usage is TRBV27 and J usage is TRBJ2-7, with a weak D call TRBD2 (6 bases). The CDR3 has 14 amino acids. V lost 7 bases and J 2 bases, leaving 15 bases between the germline ends. The V gene's germline CDR1 is MNHEY and CDR2 SMNVEV (reference sequence).

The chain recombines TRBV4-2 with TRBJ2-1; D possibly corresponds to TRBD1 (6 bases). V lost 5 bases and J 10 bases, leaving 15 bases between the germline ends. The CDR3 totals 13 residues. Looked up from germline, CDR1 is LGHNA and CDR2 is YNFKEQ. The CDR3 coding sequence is TGTGCCAGCAGCAATGCAGGGGAAGCGGAGCAGTTCTTC. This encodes CASSNAGEAEQFF.

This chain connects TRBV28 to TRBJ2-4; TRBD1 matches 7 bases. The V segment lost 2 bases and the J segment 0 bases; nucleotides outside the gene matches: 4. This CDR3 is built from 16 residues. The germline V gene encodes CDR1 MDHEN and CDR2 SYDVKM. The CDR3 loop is CASSLPGTVAKNIQYF. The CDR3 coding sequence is TGTGCCAGCAGTTTACCTGGGACAGTAGCCAAAAACATTCAGTACTTC.

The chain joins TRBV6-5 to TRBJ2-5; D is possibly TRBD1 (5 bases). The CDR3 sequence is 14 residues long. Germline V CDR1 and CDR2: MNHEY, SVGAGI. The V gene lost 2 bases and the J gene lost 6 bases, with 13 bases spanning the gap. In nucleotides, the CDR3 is TGTGCCAGCAGTTACGTGGCAGGGATGAAGACCCAGTACTTC. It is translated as CASSYVAGMKTQYF.

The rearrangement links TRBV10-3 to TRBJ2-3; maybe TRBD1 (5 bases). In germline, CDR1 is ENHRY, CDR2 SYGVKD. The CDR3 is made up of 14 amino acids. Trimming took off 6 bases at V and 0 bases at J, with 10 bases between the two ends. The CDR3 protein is CAIRQGFSTDTQYF. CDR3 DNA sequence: TGTGCCATCAGGCAGGGATTCAGCACAGATACGCAGTATTTT.

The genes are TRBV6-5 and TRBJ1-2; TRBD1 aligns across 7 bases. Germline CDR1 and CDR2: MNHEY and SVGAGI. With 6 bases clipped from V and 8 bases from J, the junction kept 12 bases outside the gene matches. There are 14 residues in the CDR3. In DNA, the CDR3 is TGTGCCAGCAGCCGAGCCGCAGGGGGGCTAGGCTACACCTTC. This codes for CASSRAAGGLGYTF.

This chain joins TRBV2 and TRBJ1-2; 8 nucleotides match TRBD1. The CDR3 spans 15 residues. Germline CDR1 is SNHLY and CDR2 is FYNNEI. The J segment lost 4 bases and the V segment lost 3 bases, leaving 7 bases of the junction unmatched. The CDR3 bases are TGTGCCAGCAGTGAGCTTTCAGGGGGCGTCTATGGCTACACCTTC. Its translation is CASSELSGGVYGYTF.

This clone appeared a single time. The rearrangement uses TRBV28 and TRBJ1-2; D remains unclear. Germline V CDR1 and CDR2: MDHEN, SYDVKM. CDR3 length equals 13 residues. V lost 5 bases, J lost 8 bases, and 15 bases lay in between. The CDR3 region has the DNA TGTGCCAGCAGTCCCGTCCGGGCCCGGGGCTACACCTTC. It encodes CASSPVRARGYTF.

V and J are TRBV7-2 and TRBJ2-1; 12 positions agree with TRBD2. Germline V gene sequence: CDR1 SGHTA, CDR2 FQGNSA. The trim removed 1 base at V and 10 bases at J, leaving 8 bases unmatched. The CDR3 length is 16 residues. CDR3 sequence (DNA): TGTGCCAGCAGCTTAGTATCTAGCGGGAGGGCCAAGGAGCAGTTCTTC. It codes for CASSLVSSGRAKEQFF.

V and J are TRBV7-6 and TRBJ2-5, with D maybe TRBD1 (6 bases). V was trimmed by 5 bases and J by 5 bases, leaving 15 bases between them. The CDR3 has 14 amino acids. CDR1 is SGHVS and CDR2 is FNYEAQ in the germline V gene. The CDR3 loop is CASSTRTATETQYF. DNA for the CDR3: TGTGCCAGCAGCACCCGGACAGCAACTGAGACCCAGTACTTC.